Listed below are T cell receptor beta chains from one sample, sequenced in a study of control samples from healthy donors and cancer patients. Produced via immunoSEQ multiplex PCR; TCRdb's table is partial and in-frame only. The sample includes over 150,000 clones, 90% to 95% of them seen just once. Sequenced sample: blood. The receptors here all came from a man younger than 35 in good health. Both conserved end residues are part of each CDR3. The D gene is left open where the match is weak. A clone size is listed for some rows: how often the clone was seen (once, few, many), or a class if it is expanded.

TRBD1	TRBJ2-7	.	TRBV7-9	TGTGCCAGCAGCTCTAGACAGGGGGCGTGGGAGCAGTACTTC	CASSSRQGAWEQYF
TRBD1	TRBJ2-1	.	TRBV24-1	TGTGCCACCAGTGATCCGGGACAGGGGGGGATCTACAATGAGCAGTTCTTC	CATSDPGQGGIYNEQFF
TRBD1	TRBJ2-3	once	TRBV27	TGTGCCAGCAGTTTATACGAGAATCCAGGACAGGGGGCGAGAGACACAGATACGCAGTATTTT	CASSLYENPGQGARDTDTQYF
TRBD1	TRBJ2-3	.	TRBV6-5	TGTGCCAGCCGGGACAGGGTTTACAGCACAGATACGCAGTATTTT	CASRDRVYSTDTQYF
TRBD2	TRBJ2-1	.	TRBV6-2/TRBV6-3	TGTGCCAGCAGCTTCAAGCGGGGGGGAGAAGTTGATGAGCAGTTCTTC	CASSFKRGGEVDEQFF
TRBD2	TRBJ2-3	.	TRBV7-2	TGTGCCAGCAACTTCTTCGTAGGACTAGCGGGGGGGCCAGATACGCAGTATTTT	CASNFFVGLAGGPDTQYF
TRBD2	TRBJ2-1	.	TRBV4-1	TGCGCCAGCAGCCTTAAAGTGACTAGCGGGGGGGCAGATGAGCAGTTCTTC	CASSLKVTSGGADEQFF
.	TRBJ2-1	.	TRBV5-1	TGCGCCAGCAGCTTGGGAACAGGACTATATCAGTTCTTC	CASSLGTGLYQFF
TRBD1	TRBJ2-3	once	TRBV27	TGTGCCAGCAGTTTTGGGACAGATGCAGATACGCAGTATTTT	CASSFGTDADTQYF
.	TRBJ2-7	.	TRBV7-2	TGTGCCAGCAGCTTAGGGGCGGGGTTGTCATACGAGCAGTACTTC	CASSLGAGLSYEQYF
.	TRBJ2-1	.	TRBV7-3	TGTGCCAGCAGCTTCCGGGACGGAAGAAACAATGAGCAGTTCTTC	CASSFRDGRNNEQFF
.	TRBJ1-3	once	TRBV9	TGTGCCAGCAGCCGGACACAGGACTCCGGAAACACCATATATTTT	CASSRTQDSGNTIYF
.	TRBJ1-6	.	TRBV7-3	TGTGCCAGCAGTTGGGGAGGGGGTAATTCACCCCTCCACTTT	CASSWGGGNSPLHF
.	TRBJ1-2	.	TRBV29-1	TGCAGCGGGCGGACAGTTTATGGCTACACCTTC	CSGRTVYGYTF
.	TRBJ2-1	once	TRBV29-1	TGCAGCGTTGCTCCGAATTACAATGAGCAGTTCTTC	CSVAPNYNEQFF
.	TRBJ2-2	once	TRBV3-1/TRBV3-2	TGTGCCAGCAGCCTTCTCGGGTTCGCCGGGGAGCTGTTTTTT	CASSLLGFAGELFF
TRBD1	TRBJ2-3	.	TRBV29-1	TGCAGCGGTGGGACAGCCCAGGGGGATACGCAGTATTTT	CSGGTAQGDTQYF
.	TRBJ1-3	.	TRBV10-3	TGTGCCATCAGTGAAGGGGTTGGAAACACCATATATTTT	CAISEGVGNTIYF
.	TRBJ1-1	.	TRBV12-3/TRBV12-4	TGTGCCAGCAGTTTCCGAAACCAAGCTTTCTTT	CASSFRNQAFF
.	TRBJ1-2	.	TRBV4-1	TGCGCCAGCAGCCAAGATTTAGGATTCTATGGCTACACCTTC	CASSQDLGFYGYTF